Listed here are 26 T cell receptor beta chains from one sample, sequenced in a study of identical twins. A single record per CDR3 protein comes from TCRdb applying MiXCR to the 5' RACE reads. The data contain around 95,000 distinct CDR3 sequences, about 6.1% of them singletons. Sequenced material: memory T cells sorted from blood. The receptors come from a woman aged 50 to 60 in good health.

Ten or more counts support this clonotype. The chain carries TRBV7-8 and TRBJ1-2, with D unclear. Trimming removed 2 bases from V and 3 bases from J, with 7 bases in between. Germline CDR1 is SGHVS and CDR2 is FQNEAQ. The CDR3 totals 13 residues. CDR3 amino acids: CASSLTGDYGYTF. In DNA form, the CDR3 reads TGTGCCAGCAGCTTAACCGGGGACTATGGCTACACCTTC.

This clonotype turned up a few times. The J gene is TRBJ1-3, the V gene TRBV12-3 or TRBV12-4; D not certain. The CDR3 totals 14 residues. V lost 8 bases and J 4 bases, leaving 15 bases between the germline ends. The CDR3 reads CASANHAKGNTIYF. The CDR3 nucleotides read TGTGCCAGCGCAAATCACGCCAAGGGAAACACCATATATTTT.

At least ten counts were recorded for this clonotype. This chain links TRBV19 with TRBJ2-1, with TRBD2 matching 14 bases. Germline CDR1 LNHDA, CDR2 SQIVND (reference sequence). The CDR3 is made up of 15 amino acids. The J segment lost 4 bases and the V segment lost 7 bases, leaving 3 bases of the junction unmatched. DNA of the CDR3: TGTGCCAGTACCAGACTAGCGGGAGGGTACAATGAGCAGTTCTTC. As protein: CASTRLAGGYNEQFF.

This clonotype was counted ten times or more. The J gene is TRBJ1-2, the V gene TRBV28; 8 bases match TRBD1. Germline V gene lookup returns CDR1 MDHEN and CDR2 SYDVKM. The CDR3 has 14 residues. The ends lost 5 bases at V and 3 bases at J; junction bases unmatched: 5. The CDR3 DNA follows: TGTGCCAGCAGTGTCCAGGACAGGGACTATGGCTACACCTTC. This sequence encodes CASSVQDRDYGYTF.

This clonotype was picked up a small number of times. The gene calls are TRBV10-3 and TRBJ1-6; 11 positions agree with TRBD1. Germline trimming cut 6 bases from V and 7 bases from J; bases unmatched to any gene: 5. The CDR3 runs 15 residues. Germline-derived CDR1 and CDR2 are ENHRY and SYGVKD. The CDR3 protein is CAISDWDRGNSPLHF. The DNA of the CDR3 is TGTGCCATCAGCGATTGGGACAGGGGGAATTCACCCCTCCACTTT.

The chain is built from TRBV7-6 and TRBJ2-1; 10 positions match TRBD2. This CDR3 region has 15 residues. Germline trimming cut 1 base from V and 6 bases from J; bases unmatched to any gene: 3. CDR1 is SGHVS and CDR2 is FNYEAQ in the germline V gene. The CDR3 protein is CASSLGTSGVNEQFF. CDR3 DNA: TGTGCCAGCAGCTTAGGGACTAGCGGAGTCAATGAGCAGTTCTTC.

This clonotype was recorded many times. The J gene is TRBJ2-3, the V gene TRBV5-1; 7 nucleotides agree with TRBD1. V shed 4 bases, J shed 1 base, and the junction held 9 bases outside the gene matches. The CDR3 sequence is 16 residues long. The germline V gene encodes CDR1 SGHRS and CDR2 YFSETQ. CDR3 DNA sequence: TGCGCCAGCAGCGGAACTATTGGGACAGGCACAGATACGCAGTATTTT. Amino acid sequence: CASSGTIGTGTDTQYF.

This clonotype was detected ten times or more. CDR3 loop: CASSIRTGGRETQYF. CDR3 in DNA: TGTGCCAGCAGCATCAGGACAGGGGGCAGGGAGACCCAGTACTTC. The chain uses TRBV7-2 and TRBJ2-5; TRBD1 agrees at 11 bases. The CDR3 totals 15 residues. J gave up 5 bases and V 5 bases, and 7 bases lay outside the gene matches. From germline, CDR1 is SGHTA and CDR2 FQGNSA. Full variable domain (outside the CDR3, taken from reference TRBV7-2 and TRBJ2-5): GAGVSQSPSNKVTEKGKDVELRCDPISGHTALYWYRQSLGQGLEFLIYFQGNSAPDKSGLPSDRFSAERTGGSVSTLTIQRTQQEDSAVYLCASSIRTGGRETQYFGPGTRLLVL.

This clonotype occurred many times. The rearrangement joins TRBV7-8 to TRBJ2-1; D is unclear. Germline CDR1 is SGHVS and CDR2 is FQNEAQ. This CDR3 comprises 13 residues. V was trimmed by 5 bases and J by 10 bases, leaving 15 bases between them. CDR3 region: CASSHGPYKEQFF. The CDR3 DNA sequence: TGTGCCAGCAGCCATGGACCCTATAAGGAGCAGTTCTTC. The entire variable domain, with the rest obtained from reference TRBV7-8 and TRBJ2-1, is as follows: GAGVSQSPRYKVAKRGQDVALRCDPISGHVSLFWYQQALGQGPEFLTYFQNEAQLDKSGLPSDRFFAERPEGSVSTLKIQRTQQEDSAVYLCASSHGPYKEQFFGPGTRLTVL.

There are many counts of this clonotype. CDR3 in amino acids: CASSSQGAGYGYTF. CDR3 sequence (DNA): TGTGCCAGCAGTTCGCAGGGGGCCGGCTATGGCTACACCTTC. The chain carries TRBV12-3 or TRBV12-4 and TRBJ1-2, with 8 positions matching TRBD1. V lost 4 bases and J lost 4; bases outside the gene matches: 5. The CDR3 loop spans 14 amino acids.

The J gene is TRBJ2-1, the V gene TRBV6-1, with 7 bases matching TRBD2. The trim removed 4 bases at V and 0 bases at J, leaving 6 bases unmatched. CDR1 and CDR2 from the germline V gene are MNHNS and SASEGT. The CDR3 extends over 16 amino acids. Here the CDR3 reads CASSALAVYSYNEQFF. In DNA, the CDR3 is TGTGCCAGCAGTGCTCTAGCGGTATACTCCTACAATGAGCAGTTCTTC.

This clonotype has a count of ten or more. This chain connects TRBV5-6 to TRBJ1-5; no firm D call. Trimming cost V 4 bases and J 3 bases, with 8 bases left between them. CDR3 length equals 13 residues. Germline loops: CDR1 SGHDT, CDR2 YYEEEE. The CDR3 DNA sequence: TGTGCCAGCAGCCCTCGACCCAATCAGCCCCAGCATTTT. Encoded protein: CASSPRPNQPQHF.

At least ten counts were recorded for this clonotype. The chain couples TRBV5-1 to TRBJ2-5, with 7 positions matching TRBD2. With 0 bases clipped from V and 3 bases from J, the junction kept 2 bases outside the gene matches. Germline V gene lookup returns CDR1 SGHRS and CDR2 YFSETQ. The CDR3 contains 14 residues. CDR3 sequence: CASSLELAEETQYF. CDR3 DNA sequence: TGCGCCAGCAGCTTGGAGCTAGCGGAAGAGACCCAGTACTTC.

Ten or more counts support this clonotype. The chain has TRBV3-1 and TRBJ2-3; 7 bases fit TRBD1. The CDR3 covers 12 residues. Germline V gene data show CDR1 as LGHDT and CDR2 as YNNKEL (reference sequence). V shed 1 base and J 15 bases; nucleotides not matched to a gene: 7. This CDR3 is CASSQARTGRYF. The CDR3 coding sequence is TGTGCCAGCAGCCAAGCGAGGACAGGAAGATATTTT.

The chain combines TRBV20-1 with TRBJ2-5, with a possible D match to TRBD1 (5 bases). Germline values: CDR1 DFQATT, CDR2 SNEGSKA (reference sequence). The CDR3 is made up of 12 amino acids. Trimming shortened V by 3 bases and J by 5 bases, and 10 bases separated the two germline ends. The CDR3 sequence is CSASSGIETQYF. The CDR3 DNA sequence: TGCAGTGCTAGTTCAGGGATTGAGACCCAGTACTTC.

This clonotype was observed at least ten times. The gene calls are TRBV14 and TRBJ1-5; 8 bases are a match to TRBD1. Per germline, CDR1 SGHDN and CDR2 FVKESK. The CDR3 has 15 amino acids. Trimming cost V 6 bases and J 1 base; bases outside gene matches: 5. The CDR3 region has the DNA TGTGCCAGCAGGCATTACAGGGGGAGCAATCAGCCCCAGCATTTT. Its translation: CASRHYRGSNQPQHF.

The chain has TRBV6-5 and TRBJ2-1; D call uncertain. This CDR3 is 13 amino acids long. The germline V and J ends were trimmed by 10 bases and 5 bases, with 15 bases remaining between them. Germline CDR1 and CDR2: MNHEY and SVGAGI. CDR3 amino acids: CATVDSTNNEQFF. The CDR3 nucleotides read TGTGCCACCGTTGACTCGACCAACAATGAGCAGTTCTTC.

By proportion, this clonotype is large. The CDR3 DNA reads TGCAGTGCTCCCAGCGGGGGCTACAATGAGCAGTTCTTC. It translates to CSAPSGGYNEQFF. This chain connects TRBV20-1 to TRBJ2-1; 8 bases are a match to TRBD2. CDR1 is DFQATT, CDR2 SNEGSKA, per germline (reference sequence). V lost 5 bases and J lost 3; bases outside the gene matches: 3. This CDR3 contains 13 residues.

This clonotype was recorded at least ten times. The chain combines TRBV5-1 with TRBJ1-3; a possible D gene is TRBD1 (6 bases). Trimming left V 4 bases short and J 0 bases short, with 14 bases between. CDR3 size: 16 residues. Looked up from germline, CDR1 is SGHRS and CDR2 is YFSETQ. Written as DNA, the CDR3 is TGCGCCAGCAGCCGGACAGCGGTCCCCTCTGGAAACACCATATATTTT. Residues: CASSRTAVPSGNTIYF.

The chain combines TRBV7-9 with TRBJ1-2; possible D gene TRBD1, 5 bases. From germline, CDR1 is SEHNR and CDR2 FQNEAQ (reference sequence). Trimming cost V 4 bases and J 3 bases, with 12 bases left between them. This CDR3 is 14 amino acids long. The CDR3 DNA is TGTGCCAGCAGCTGGACCCAGGGATACTATGGCTACACCTTC. It specifies CASSWTQGYYGYTF.

This clonotype occurred many times. V gene TRBV12-3 or TRBV12-4 combines with J gene TRBJ2-1; D is ambiguous. The length of the CDR3 is 13 residues. The V gene lost 5 bases and the J gene lost 4 bases, with 9 bases spanning the gap. This CDR3 is CASSGILYNEQFF. The CDR3 nucleotides are TGTGCCAGCAGTGGTATTCTTTACAATGAGCAGTTCTTC.

This clonotype was picked up many times. The DNA of the CDR3 is TGTGCCACCAGTGGGTACCCGAGCACCGGGGAGCTGTTTTTT. The encoded protein is CATSGYPSTGELFF. The chain employs TRBV24-1 and TRBJ2-2; D gene ambiguous. V lost 5 bases, J lost 4 bases, and 10 bases lay in between. CDR1 is KGHDR and CDR2 is SFDVKD in the germline V gene. This CDR3 has 14 amino acids.

Ten or more counts support this clonotype. The chain links TRBV12-3 or TRBV12-4 to TRBJ2-5, with 13 bases identical to TRBD2. The V segment lost 6 bases and the J segment 4 bases; nucleotides outside the gene matches: 8. There are 16 residues in the CDR3. CDR3 region: CASSPGGTSGTETQYF. DNA of the CDR3: TGTGCCAGCAGCCCTGGGGGGACTAGCGGGACAGAGACCCAGTACTTC.

This clonotype came up many times. The chain links TRBV12-3 or TRBV12-4 to TRBJ2-7; 8 bases fit TRBD2. V gave up 3 bases and J gave up 5 bases; unmatched junction bases: 6. There are 14 residues in the CDR3. In DNA, the CDR3 is TGTGCCAGCAGTTTTAGCGGGACCCCACACGAGCAGTACTTC. Amino acids: CASSFSGTPHEQYF.

V and J are TRBV3-1 and TRBJ1-1; D possibly corresponds to TRBD1 (5 bases). The CDR3 has 13 residues. Germline lookup yields CDR1 LGHDT and CDR2 YNNKEL (reference sequence). The V gene lost 8 bases and the J gene lost 3 bases, with 13 bases spanning the gap. The CDR3 is CASQGTAHTEAFF. CDR3 nucleotide sequence: TGTGCCAGCCAGGGTACAGCTCACACTGAAGCTTTCTTT.

This clonotype was detected many times. The CDR3 is CASRPLDTGELFF. The DNA for the CDR3 is TGTGCCAGCAGACCTTTGGACACCGGGGAGCTGTTTTTT. V is TRBV27 and J is TRBJ2-2, with no clear D. Germline V gene sequence: CDR1 MNHEY, CDR2 SMNVEV (reference sequence). There are 13 residues in the CDR3. The V and J ends lost 6 bases and 3 bases respectively, with 8 bases between them.